The entry that follows covers one T cell receptor beta chain sequence. Its target is unknown. The sample is drawn from a study of cytomegalovirus exposure and HLA in healthy donors. As for the study in general: Among the approximately 420 donors who were genotyped, about 79% fell in the genetic ancestry cluster that is associated with self-reported Caucasian donors.

The CDR3 loop spans 16 amino acids. CDR1 and CDR2 (germline): KGHSH, LQKENI. V shed 2 bases and J 5 bases; nucleotides not matched to a gene: 8. Primers: 60 Vbeta forward and 13 Jbeta reverse. The method was immunoSEQ multiplex PCR; TCRdb's version includes in-frame clones alone and lacks a portion of them. The sample shows about 130,000 clones, 77% of them seen only once. Findings and limits, study-wide: Immune exposure information comprised only CMV serostatus.

Sequences were obtained from PBMCs. This clonotype was obtained from a male donor in good health and CMV-seropositive. The genes are TRBV18 and TRBJ2-1; 8 positions match TRBD1. The CDR3 DNA reads TGTGCCAGCTCACCAGGAAGACAGGGGTACCACAATGAGCAGTTCTTC. Its protein product is CASSPGRQGYHNEQFF.